These 30 T cell receptor beta chains were all obtained from the same sample, sequenced in a study of blood T cell repertoires in COVID-19. Clones were read by immunoSEQ multiplex PCR, and TCRdb kept only the in-frame ones, dropping some. Of some 140,000 clones listed, about 90% are singletons. Sequenced input: peripheral blood. The receptors here all came from a man aged 50 or older with acute or convalescent COVID-19.

This clone was observed once. The chain joins TRBV2 to TRBJ2-7; D may be TRBD2 (5 bases). The germline V gene encodes CDR1 SNHLY and CDR2 FYNNEI. This CDR3 region has 14 residues. With 4 bases removed from V and 2 bases from J, the gap between germline ends came to 12 bases. In DNA form, the CDR3 reads TGTGCCAGCAGTGCCCCACTAGGTACCTACGAGCAGTACTTC. This translates into CASSAPLGTYEQYF.

The rearrangement links TRBV9 to TRBJ2-1, with 7 bases that match TRBD2. The germline gives CDR1 SGDLS, CDR2 YYNGEE. The CDR3 extends over 16 amino acids. The trim removed 1 base at V and 7 bases at J, leaving 11 bases unmatched. CDR3 in DNA: TGTGCCAGCAGCGTAACCAGTAGGGCGGGGGATAATGAGCAGTTCTTC. It specifies CASSVTSRAGDNEQFF.

The gene calls are TRBV6-2 or TRBV6-3 and TRBJ1-2; 9 bases map to TRBD1. Germline CDR1 is MNHEY and CDR2 is SVGEGT. The CDR3 has 14 residues. J lost 3 bases, V lost 4 bases, and 3 bases had no gene match. CDR3 nucleotides: TGTGCCAGCAGTTCGGACAGGGGCCACTATGGCTACACCTTC. Protein sequence: CASSSDRGHYGYTF.

This sequence joins TRBV7-2 and TRBJ1-2, with a possible D match to TRBD1 (6 bases). CDR1 is SGHTA and CDR2 is FQGNSA in the germline V gene. Between the trimmed V and J ends, which lost 6 bases and 4 bases, there was a span of 15 bases. The CDR3 contains 14 residues. CDR3 loop: CASRPGGGGYGYTF. Written as DNA, the CDR3 is TGTGCCAGCAGGCCCGGGGGAGGGGGCTATGGCTACACCTTC.

This clone was found once. V gene TRBV15 combines with J gene TRBJ2-1, with a tentative D call TRBD2 (5 bases). V lost 6 bases to trimming and J lost 0 bases, with 12 bases between them. The CDR3 has 15 amino acids. Germline loops: CDR1 LNHNV, CDR2 YYDKDF (reference sequence). Here the CDR3 DNA reads TGTGCCACCAGTTCAGGACTTGTCTCCTACAATGAGCAGTTCTTC. This gives the protein CATSSGLVSYNEQFF.

The CDR3 loop is CASSSTSGRPEQFF. DNA of the CDR3: TGTGCCAGCAGCTCGACTAGCGGGAGGCCTGAGCAGTTCTTC. V usage is TRBV11-2 and J usage is TRBJ2-1; 13 bases map to TRBD2. Germline CDR1 is SGHAT and CDR2 is FQNNGV. J was trimmed by 9 bases and V by 4 bases; bases with no gene match: 3. This CDR3 is built from 14 residues. Drawing the rest from reference TRBV11-2 and TRBJ2-1, the complete variable domain is EAGVAQSPRYKIIEKRQSVAFWCNPISGHATLYWYQQILGQGPKLLIQFQNNGVVDDSQLPKDRFSAERLKGVDSTLKIQPAKLEDSAVYLCASSSTSGRPEQFFGPGTRLTVL.

The chain recombines TRBV12-3 or TRBV12-4 with TRBJ2-7; weak D call: TRBD2 (5 bases). CDR3 length: 13 residues. With 6 bases removed from V and 0 bases from J, the gap between germline ends came to 9 bases. Here the CDR3 reads CASSPGLSYEQYV. The DNA of the CDR3 is TGTGCCAGCAGCCCAGGACTCTCCTACGAGCAGTACGTC.

The chain couples TRBV29-1 to TRBJ2-5; maybe TRBD2 (5 bases). CDR3 size: 12 residues. The germline V and J ends were trimmed by 6 bases and 2 bases, with 10 bases remaining between them. CDR1 is SQVTM and CDR2 is ANQGSEA in the germline V gene. CDR3 nucleotides: TGCAGCGTGAGGGTTCCACAAGAGACCCAGTACTTC. It translates to CSVRVPQETQYF. The whole variable domain, remainder taken from reference TRBV29-1 and TRBJ2-5, is SAVISQKPSRDICQRGTSLTIQCQVDSQVTMMFWYRQQPGQSLTLIATANQGSEATYESGFVIDKFPISRPNLTFSTLTVSNMSPEDSSIYLCSVRVPQETQYFGPGTRLLVL.

This rearrangement joins TRBV5-1 to TRBJ1-1, with a weak D call TRBD1 (6 bases). From germline, CDR1 is SGHRS and CDR2 YFSETQ. Trimming removed 5 bases at V and 6 bases at J, with 14 bases between. The CDR3 has 13 residues. CDR3 coding DNA: TGCGCCAGCAGGGGGGCTTTTTTACCTGAAGCTTTCTTT. Translating gives CASRGAFLPEAFF.

The V call is TRBV27, the J call TRBJ2-1; D unresolved. V was shortened by 4 bases and J by 2 bases, with 9 bases between the two germline ends. The CDR3 covers 14 residues. Germline V lookup: CDR1 MNHEY, CDR2 SMNVEV (reference sequence). CDR3 DNA sequence: TGTGCCAGCAGTTGGTCACTTCCCTACAATGAGCAGTTCTTC. Encoded protein: CASSWSLPYNEQFF.

This clone was counted between two and nine times. The chain carries TRBV18 and TRBJ1-1; D unclear. Germline V CDR1 and CDR2: KGHSH, LQKENI. V was pared by 3 bases and J by 3 bases, with 8 bases between. The CDR3 spans 13 residues. CDR3: CASSPGGDTEAFF. The CDR3 nucleotides read TGTGCCAGCTCACCTGGCGGGGACACTGAAGCTTTCTTT.

The rearrangement uses TRBV28 and TRBJ2-6; weak D call: TRBD1 (6 bases). This CDR3 contains 15 residues. Germline lookup yields CDR1 MDHEN and CDR2 SYDVKM. V was clipped by 4 bases and J by 2 bases, with 9 bases between them. In DNA form, the CDR3 reads TGTGCCAGCAGTTCCTACAGGGCTGGGGCCAACGTCCTGACTTTC. This gives the protein CASSSYRAGANVLTF.

The chain couples TRBV27 to TRBJ2-3; maybe TRBD2 (5 bases). V gave up 4 bases and J gave up 7 bases, with 18 bases separating them. This CDR3 contains 15 residues. Germline CDR1 reads MNHEY; CDR2 reads SMNVEV (reference sequence). Written as DNA, the CDR3 is TGTGCCAGCAGTTCAATACTAGGCAATCTGTATACGCAGTATTTT. Residues: CASSSILGNLYTQYF.

This clone is a singleton in its sample. This CDR3 is CASGGGTGTHEQYF. CDR3 sequence (DNA): TGCGCCAGCGGCGGAGGGACAGGGACCCACGAGCAGTACTTC. The chain combines TRBV5-1 with TRBJ2-7; TRBD1 matches 9 bases. The germline V gene encodes CDR1 SGHRS and CDR2 YFSETQ. Trimming cost V 7 bases and J 5 bases; bases outside gene matches: 10. CDR3 size: 14 residues.

The V call is TRBV19, the J call TRBJ2-6; 7 bases agree with TRBD1. The CDR3 runs 15 residues. V dropped 7 bases and J dropped 0; count of bases not matched to a gene: 3. Germline V gene data show CDR1 as LNHDA and CDR2 as SQIVND (reference sequence). The CDR3 DNA reads as TGTGCCAGTACCTGGACAGGCTCTGGGGCCAACGTCCTGACTTTC. Translated: CASTWTGSGANVLTF.

The chain joins TRBV5-1 to TRBJ2-7; 8 bases map to TRBD2. The ends lost 0 bases at V and 2 bases at J; junction bases unmatched: 4. The CDR3 is 15 residues long. Germline V CDR1 and CDR2: SGHRS, YFSETQ. CDR3 bases: TGCGCCAGCAGCTTGGAAGGTAGCGGGGCCTACGAGCAGTACTTC. Translation: CASSLEGSGAYEQYF.

The chain employs TRBV9 and TRBJ2-6, with 7 bases that match TRBD1. CDR3 size: 16 residues. In germline, CDR1 is SGDLS, CDR2 YYNGEE. After removal of 4 bases from V and 4 bases from J, the junction contained 8 bases not matched to a gene. In DNA, the CDR3 is TGTGCCAGCAGCTCCCGACAGGGTTCCGGGGCCAACGTCCTGACTTTC. Residues: CASSSRQGSGANVLTF. The whole variable domain, remainder taken from reference TRBV9 and TRBJ2-6, is DSGVTQTPKHLITATGQRVTLRCSPRSGDLSVYWYQQSLDQGLQFLIQYYNGEERAKGNILERFSAQQFPDLHSELNLSSLELGDSALYFCASSSRQGSGANVLTFGAGSRLTVL.

This clone appeared a single time. The gene calls are TRBV23-1 and TRBJ2-5; D is perhaps TRBD1 (5 bases). TRBV23-1 is an ORF; its function is uncertain. The CDR3 length is 16 residues. V was trimmed by 0 bases and J by 5 bases, leaving 16 bases between them. As DNA, the CDR3 is TGCGCCAGCAGTCAATCCTATCGCAGGGATATGGAGACCCAGTACTTC. This sequence encodes CASSQSYRRDMETQYF.

This clone turned up a few times. This chain links TRBV13 with TRBJ2-5, with a weak D call TRBD2 (7 bases). The germline V gene encodes CDR1 PRHDT and CDR2 FYEKMQ (reference sequence). The CDR3 is 16 amino acids. V was trimmed by 1 base and J by 5 bases, leaving 17 bases between them. The CDR3 region has the DNA TGTGCCAGCAGCTTAGAATCTGGGGGGGGGCTGGAGACCCAGTACTTC. Protein sequence: CASSLESGGGLETQYF.

This clone was observed once. V usage is TRBV7-2 and J usage is TRBJ1-2; 10 nucleotides match TRBD1. Germline trimming cut 4 bases from V and 5 bases from J; bases unmatched to any gene: 4. CDR1 SGHTA and CDR2 FQGNSA come from the germline V gene. The CDR3 extends over 14 amino acids. The CDR3 loop is CASSSDRGQYGYTF. In nucleotides, the CDR3 is TGTGCCAGCAGCTCAGACAGGGGGCAATATGGCTACACCTTC. The full variable domain, in which reference TRBV7-2 and TRBJ1-2 provide the parts outside the CDR3, is GAGVSQSPSNKVTEKGKDVELRCDPISGHTALYWYRQSLGQGLEFLIYFQGNSAPDKSGLPSDRFSAERTGGSVSTLTIQRTQQEDSAVYLCASSSDRGQYGYTFGSGTRLTVV.

The count of this clone is one. The chain has TRBV19 and TRBJ2-1; D unresolved. Trimming removed 5 bases at V and 7 bases at J, with 9 bases between. The CDR3 sequence is 12 residues long. From germline, CDR1 is LNHDA and CDR2 SQIVND (reference sequence). CDR3: CASSASLNEQFF. For the CDR3, the DNA is TGTGCCAGTAGTGCGTCCTTGAATGAGCAGTTCTTC. The whole variable domain, filled in from reference TRBV19 and TRBJ2-1, reads DGGITQSPKYLFRKEGQNVTLSCEQNLNHDAMYWYRQDPGQGLRLIYYSQIVNDFQKGDIAEGYSVSREKKESFPLTVTSAQKNPTAFYLCASSASLNEQFFGPGTRLTVL.

This clone was seen once. V usage is TRBV7-6 and J usage is TRBJ2-1; 13 nucleotides match TRBD2. CDR1 and CDR2 from the germline V gene are SGHVS and FNYEAQ. CDR3 length equals 17 residues. This CDR3 is CASGQLAGGPRYNEQFF. CDR3 nucleotides: TGTGCAAGCGGGCAACTAGCGGGAGGGCCGAGATACAATGAGCAGTTCTTC.

Only a few counts were recorded for this clone. The gene calls are TRBV7-8 and TRBJ2-3; TRBD2 matches 9 bases. The CDR3 has 13 residues. The V gene end was trimmed by 5 bases and the J gene end by 6 bases; junction bases not matched to a gene: 3. CDR1 and CDR2 (germline): SGHVS, FQNEAQ. The CDR3 region has the DNA TGTGCCAGCAGCCATAGCGGGAGTGATACGCAGTATTTT. This encodes CASSHSGSDTQYF.

The rearrangement links TRBV29-1 to TRBJ2-3; TRBD2 agrees at 7 bases. With 3 bases clipped from V and 4 bases from J, the junction kept 13 bases outside the gene matches. Germline V gene sequence: CDR1 SQVTM, CDR2 ANQGSEA. The CDR3 contains 16 residues. The CDR3 spells CSVEFLAEPRPDTQYF. The CDR3, as DNA: TGCAGCGTTGAGTTCCTAGCGGAGCCTAGACCAGATACGCAGTATTTT.

The chain carries TRBV18 and TRBJ2-2; a possible D gene is TRBD2 (6 bases). The CDR3 length is 16 residues. Germline CDR1 and CDR2: KGHSH and LQKENI. The V and J ends lost 2 bases and 2 bases respectively, with 12 bases between them. The CDR3: CASSPGGTPNTGELFF. CDR3 nucleotide sequence: TGTGCCAGCTCACCAGGGGGGACTCCCAACACCGGGGAGCTGTTTTTT.

This clone has more than one count but fewer than ten. This chain connects TRBV12-3 or TRBV12-4 to TRBJ1-2; 9 bases line up with TRBD1. The CDR3 extends over 13 amino acids. V shed 8 bases and J 4 bases; nucleotides not matched to a gene: 5. CDR3 protein: CASYRGPGYGYTF. CDR3 in DNA: TGTGCCAGCTACAGGGGGCCCGGCTATGGCTACACCTTC.

This sequence joins TRBV28 and TRBJ1-5; D gene unclear. Between the trimmed V and J ends, which lost 1 base and 3 bases, there was a span of 13 bases. CDR1 MDHEN and CDR2 SYDVKM come from the germline V gene. The CDR3 has 16 residues. The CDR3 reads CASSLYGVRSNQPQHF. The CDR3 coding sequence is TGTGCCAGCAGTTTATATGGTGTCAGGTCCAATCAGCCCCAGCATTTT.

The chain recombines TRBV27 with TRBJ2-3; 9 nucleotides align to TRBD2. Trimming cost V 2 bases and J 6 bases; bases outside gene matches: 3. The germline V gene encodes CDR1 MNHEY and CDR2 SMNVEV (reference sequence). The CDR3 has 14 residues. The CDR3 loop is CASSLAGGPDTQYF. The CDR3 coding sequence is TGTGCCAGCAGTTTAGCGGGGGGGCCCGATACGCAGTATTTT.

The rearrangement joins TRBV28 to TRBJ1-2, with TRBD1 matching 7 bases. With 6 bases clipped from V and 6 bases from J, the junction kept 4 bases outside the gene matches. The CDR3 length is 12 residues. CDR1 is MDHEN, CDR2 SYDVKM, per germline. Written as DNA, the CDR3 is TGTGCCAGCAGCCAACAGGGGAATGGCTACACCTTC. Protein: CASSQQGNGYTF.

The rearrangement joins TRBV19 to TRBJ1-5; 7 bases fit TRBD1. The CDR3 runs 13 residues. Trimming cost V 5 bases and J 5 bases; bases outside gene matches: 3. Per germline, CDR1 LNHDA and CDR2 SQIVND (reference sequence). This CDR3 is CASSGQVDQPQHF. As DNA, the CDR3 is TGTGCCAGTAGTGGACAGGTGGATCAGCCCCAGCATTTT.